These 27 T cell receptor beta chains came from one sample sequenced in a study of beta chain features in type 1 diabetes. Sequenced material consisted of expressed TCRB transcripts (all of the isolated RNA was reverse transcribed). The repertoire was sequenced with immunoSEQ multiplex PCR; TCRdb's copy has only in-frame clones and lacks some. This table has around 450,000 clones, 9.5% to 12% appearing once. The sequenced sample was naive CD4+ T cells from blood. Every receptor here comes from a woman aged 18-29 years in good health.

This clone was recorded at least ten times. The chain links TRBV29-1 to TRBJ2-1; no clear D. The CDR3 is made up of 15 amino acids. V lost 1 base, J lost 0 bases, and 10 bases lay in between. CDR1 is SQVTM and CDR2 is ANQGSEA in the germline V gene. Here the CDR3 DNA reads TGCAGCGTTGAAGGGTCAGATAGCTCCTACAATGAGCAGTTCTTC. Translation gives CSVEGSDSSYNEQFF.

The rearrangement joins TRBV6-5 to TRBJ2-3; 14 nucleotides align to TRBD2. This CDR3 region has 14 residues. Germline loops: CDR1 MNHEY, CDR2 SVGAGI. V trimming: 9 bases; J trimming: 4 bases; junction bases outside the gene matches: 3. The CDR3 DNA reads as TGTGCCAGTAGACTAGCGGGAGGGCCAGATACGCAGTATTTT. Protein sequence: CASRLAGGPDTQYF.

The sample holds a few counts of this clone. The rearrangement joins TRBV7-7 to TRBJ2-5; maybe TRBD1 (6 bases). Trimming stripped 5 bases from V and 2 bases from J, with 15 bases between. In germline, CDR1 is SSHAT, CDR2 FNYEAQ (reference sequence). The CDR3 sequence is 15 residues long. The DNA for the CDR3 is TGTGCCAGCAGCGCGGGCAGGGGATCACAAGAGACCCAGTACTTC. Amino acid sequence: CASSAGRGSQETQYF.

The chain uses TRBV28 and TRBJ2-7, with 10 bases aligning to TRBD1. CDR3 length: 15 amino acids. With 2 bases clipped from V and 9 bases from J, the junction kept 10 bases outside the gene matches. CDR1 is MDHEN, CDR2 SYDVKM, per germline. The CDR3, as DNA: TGTGCCAGCAGTTTACTGGGGACAGGGGAACCAGGGCAGTACTTC. Translating it yields CASSLLGTGEPGQYF.

This clone has only a few counts. Additional DNA sequences in this sample encode the identical CDR3. V is TRBV15 and J is TRBJ2-5; no reliable D call. Per the germline V gene, CDR1 is LNHNV and CDR2 is YYDKDF (reference sequence). Trimming took off 0 bases at V and 4 bases at J, with 6 bases between the two ends. The CDR3 has 13 residues. CDR3: CATSRDVGETQYF. The CDR3 DNA reads as TGTGCCACCAGCAGAGACGTTGGAGAGACCCAGTACTTC.

The V and J genes are TRBV7-2 and TRBJ2-5; D ambiguous. This CDR3 comprises 13 residues. Trimming pared 4 bases from V and 8 bases from J, leaving 14 bases between. In germline, CDR1 is SGHTA, CDR2 FQGNSA. Written as DNA, the CDR3 is TGTGCCAGCAGCTCGATCCGCGTGGATACCCAGTACTTC. Its protein is CASSSIRVDTQYF.

This clone appeared a few times. This chain joins TRBV6-6 and TRBJ1-2; 8 nucleotides agree with TRBD1. Germline lookup yields CDR1 MNHNY and CDR2 SVGAGI (reference sequence). The CDR3 length is 14 residues. The ends lost 6 bases at V and 4 bases at J; junction bases unmatched: 7. Here the CDR3 reads CASSSQGASYGYTF. The CDR3 DNA reads TGTGCCAGCAGCTCGCAGGGGGCGAGCTATGGCTACACCTTC.

V usage is TRBV28 and J usage is TRBJ1-5, with 7 bases matching TRBD1. Looked up from germline, CDR1 is MDHEN and CDR2 is SYDVKM. The CDR3 covers 15 residues. After removal of 5 bases from V and 5 bases from J, the junction contained 9 bases not matched to a gene. The CDR3 DNA follows: TGTGCCAGCAGTCCCCGAGGACAGGTGCATCAGCCCCAGCATTTT. It specifies CASSPRGQVHQPQHF. Looking up the rest from reference TRBV28 and TRBJ1-5 gives the full variable domain: DVKVTQSSRYLVKRTGEKVFLECVQDMDHENMFWYRQDPGLGLRLIYFSYDVKMKEKGDIPEGYSVSREKKERFSLILESASTNQTSMYLCASSPRGQVHQPQHFGDGTRLSIL.

This clone was seen a few times. The chain recombines TRBV5-4 with TRBJ2-7; 8 bases align to TRBD2. This CDR3 has 15 amino acids. CDR1 is SGHNT and CDR2 is YYREEE in the germline V gene (reference sequence). Trimming at V came to 3 bases and at J to 2 bases, leaving 7 bases not matched to a gene. In DNA form, the CDR3 reads TGTGCCAGCAGCTCAGCGACTAGCGTCCCCTACGAGCAGTACGTC. Translation: CASSSATSVPYEQYV.

The chain combines TRBV5-1 with TRBJ2-6; D gene uncertain. Germline V lookup: CDR1 SGHRS, CDR2 YFSETQ. The CDR3 has 14 amino acids. V lost 3 bases to trimming and J lost 1 base, with 5 bases between them. The CDR3 spells CASSSVSGANVLTF. CDR3 in DNA: TGCGCCAGCAGCTCCGTTTCTGGGGCCAACGTCCTGACTTTC. Full variable domain (missing parts from reference TRBV5-1 and TRBJ2-6): KAGVTQTPRYLIKTRGQQVTLSCSPISGHRSVSWYQQTPGQGLQFLFEYFSETQRNKGNFPGRFSGRQFSNSRSEMNVSTLELGDSALYLCASSSVSGANVLTFGAGSRLTVL.

For this clone: Additional DNA sequences in this sample encode the identical CDR3. This chain uses TRBV28 with TRBJ2-6, with D possibly matching TRBD1 (6 bases). The CDR3 consists of 15 residues. The V and J ends lost 5 bases and 0 bases respectively, with 8 bases between them. The V gene's germline CDR1 is MDHEN and CDR2 SYDVKM. The CDR3 DNA is TGTGCCAGCAGTCTAGGGGGCTCTGGGGCCAACGTCCTGACTTTC. This sequence encodes CASSLGGSGANVLTF.

The chain carries TRBV5-1 and TRBJ2-7; D is perhaps TRBD1 (5 bases). V dropped 6 bases and J dropped 1 base, with 14 bases sitting between them. Germline CDR1 and CDR2: SGHRS and YFSETQ. This CDR3 contains 14 residues. The CDR3 spells CASKAGILSYEQYF. Here the CDR3 DNA reads TGCGCCAGCAAGGCAGGGATCCTGTCCTACGAGCAGTACTTC.

V gene TRBV29-1 combines with J gene TRBJ2-3; 9 nucleotides match TRBD1. Trimming removed 8 bases from V and 6 bases from J; junction bases left unmatched: 9. Germline-derived CDR1 and CDR2 are SQVTM and ANQGSEA. The CDR3 extends over 13 amino acids. The CDR3 nucleotides read TGCAGCAGCGGGGACAGGGCAGTCGATACGCAGTATTTT. Its translation: CSSGDRAVDTQYF.

V usage is TRBV27 and J usage is TRBJ2-7, with D possibly being TRBD1 (5 bases). Germline V CDR1 and CDR2: MNHEY, SMNVEV (reference sequence). CDR3 length: 16 residues. The germline V and J ends were trimmed by 3 bases and 7 bases, with 22 bases remaining between them. The CDR3 region is CASSFIPPRVEGEQYF. The CDR3 coding sequence is TGTGCCAGCAGTTTCATCCCCCCCAGGGTGGAAGGGGAGCAGTACTTC.

This chain joins TRBV30 and TRBJ1-4; a possible D gene is TRBD1 (6 bases). V lost 0 bases to trimming and J lost 6 bases, with 11 bases between them. CDR3 length equals 14 residues. Germline-derived CDR1 and CDR2 are GTSNPN and SVGIG (reference sequence). As DNA, the CDR3 is TGTGCCTGGAGTGTGGACAGAAGTCATGAAAAACTGTTTTTT. Its protein product is CAWSVDRSHEKLFF.

The chain combines TRBV7-8 with TRBJ2-7; weak D call: TRBD2 (5 bases). This CDR3 contains 15 residues. The V end lost 4 bases, the J end lost 0 bases, and 13 bases lay between the germline ends. CDR1 and CDR2 from the germline V gene are SGHVS and FQNEAQ. The CDR3: CASSSDVRDSYEQYF. DNA for the CDR3: TGTGCCAGCAGCTCTGACGTCCGGGACTCCTACGAGCAGTACTTC.

There are a few counts of this clone. J is TRBJ2-2 and V is TRBV4-1; 11 bases are a match to TRBD2. Trimming took 3 bases from V and 4 from J; bases not matched to a gene: 10. Germline CDR1 is MGHRA and CDR2 is YSYEKL. There are 18 residues in the CDR3. The DNA of the CDR3 is TGCGCCAGCAGCCAGAGAACTAGCGGGAGATCGAGCACCGGGGAGCTGTTTTTT. It encodes CASSQRTSGRSSTGELFF.

This clone was found a few times. CDR3 bases: TGTGCCAGCAGCTTAACCCTAGGAGGGATAAACACTGAAGCTTTCTTT. This translates into CASSLTLGGINTEAFF. V and J are TRBV7-3 and TRBJ1-1; D is uncertain. V was clipped by 0 bases and J by 2 bases, with 13 bases between them. The CDR3 consists of 16 residues. CDR1 is SGHTA and CDR2 is FQGTGA in the germline V gene.

This clone was seen only a few times. V is TRBV5-1 and J is TRBJ2-7, with 7 positions matching TRBD1. CDR3 length: 14 residues. V lost 5 bases, J lost 4 bases, and 9 bases stayed unmatched. Germline assignment: CDR1 SGHRS and CDR2 YFSETQ. CDR3 bases: TGCGCCAGCAGTTTCCGACAGGGTGGGTACGAGCAGTACTTC. This gives the protein CASSFRQGGYEQYF.

There are a few counts of this clone. This chain joins TRBV6-5 and TRBJ2-5; TRBD2 is a possible D gene (5 bases). CDR1 and CDR2 (germline): MNHEY, SVGAGI. CDR3 length equals 11 residues. The ends were cut back, 5 bases at V and 6 bases at J, with 7 bases in the middle. The CDR3: CASSGSKTQYF. Here the CDR3 DNA reads TGTGCCAGCAGTGGGAGTAAGACCCAGTACTTC.

V and J are TRBV28 and TRBJ1-5; 8 bases are a match to TRBD1. Germline trimming cut 2 bases from V and 15 bases from J; bases unmatched to any gene: 12. This CDR3 region has 14 residues. The germline CDR1 and CDR2 sequences are MDHEN and SYDVKM. In DNA form, the CDR3 reads TGTGCCAGCAGTTTAAGGGCAGGGGGCGAATTATTGCATTTT. It yields the protein CASSLRAGGELLHF.

J is TRBJ2-3 and V is TRBV5-1, with 11 nucleotides matching TRBD1. Germline V CDR1 and CDR2: SGHRS, YFSETQ. V lost 7 bases, J lost 0 bases, and 1 base stayed unmatched. CDR3 length: 14 residues. The CDR3 here is CASGTGGSTDTQYF. The CDR3, as DNA: TGCGCCAGCGGGACAGGGGGAAGCACAGATACGCAGTATTTT.

This chain connects TRBV2 to TRBJ2-1; TRBD1 matches at 10 bases. CDR3 length equals 14 residues. Germline V gene sequence: CDR1 SNHLY, CDR2 FYNNEI. The V gene end was trimmed by 7 bases and the J gene end by 11 bases; junction bases not matched to a gene: 11. The CDR3 sequence: CASMGLRTGGKQFF. The CDR3 bases are TGTGCCAGCATGGGGCTGAGGACAGGGGGGAAGCAGTTCTTC.

This clone was detected many times. This CDR3 is also generated by other DNA sequences in the sample. The rearrangement joins TRBV29-1 to TRBJ2-6; D unclear. V lost 3 bases and J 0 bases, leaving 12 bases between the germline ends. The CDR3 totals 16 residues. From germline, CDR1 is SQVTM and CDR2 ANQGSEA. DNA for the CDR3: TGCAGCGTTGACGTTTCAGGTTCCTCTGGGGCCAACGTCCTGACTTTC. Amino acids: CSVDVSGSSGANVLTF.

This clone occurred a few times. The CDR3, as DNA: TGTGCCAGCAGCGGGACTAGCGTACAAGAGACCCAGTACTTC. Encoded protein: CASSGTSVQETQYF. J is TRBJ2-5 and V is TRBV4-2; 10 bases map to TRBD2. Germline loops: CDR1 LGHNA, CDR2 YNFKEQ. This CDR3 region has 14 residues. V dropped 5 bases and J dropped 2; count of bases not matched to a gene: 2.

This clone was detected only a few times. V gene TRBV18 combines with J gene TRBJ2-4; D is tentatively TRBD1 or TRBD2 (5 bases each). The germline CDR1 and CDR2 sequences are KGHSH and LQKENI. V was shortened by 3 bases and J by 3 bases, with 9 bases between the two germline ends. This CDR3 is 14 amino acids long. The CDR3 region is CASSPQGVKNIQYF. The DNA of the CDR3 is TGTGCCAGCTCACCGCAGGGAGTCAAAAACATTCAGTACTTC.

This chain links TRBV5-1 with TRBJ1-2, with 7 bases aligning to TRBD1. The germline CDR1 and CDR2 sequences are SGHRS and YFSETQ. The CDR3 spans 12 residues. V trimming: 4 bases; J trimming: 6 bases; junction bases outside the gene matches: 3. This chain's CDR3 is CASSATGNGYTF. DNA of the CDR3: TGCGCCAGCAGCGCGACAGGGAATGGCTACACCTTC.